This T cell receptor beta chain was retrieved from a study of post-analysis software for immune sequencing data. Study findings and constraints: Four or five TRBV segments occurring more often in patients than controls included TRBV5-6, TRBV5-1 and TRBV20-1.

Turning to this clonotype: Its specificity is not known.

V gave up 0 bases and J gave up 0 bases, with 15 bases separating them. The V gene's germline CDR1 is SGHTA and CDR2 FQGTGA. CDR3 size: 17 residues. Unique molecular identifiers had been added to the TCR beta cDNA libraries. TCRdb processed the PCR reads anew with MiXCR; each CDR3 protein has one entry. The sample has about 430,000 distinct CDR3 sequences, more than 30% seen once; the top ten hold roughly 8.2%. The chain joins TRBV7-3 to TRBJ2-7, with D tentatively TRBD1 (6 bases). The clonotype was recovered from a girl aged 2-10 years with multiple sclerosis. Sequencing was performed on blood. The DNA of the CDR3 is TGTGCCAGCAGCTTAACTGTATCCGGGACATACTCCTACGAGCAGTACTTC. This codes for CASSLTVSGTYSYEQYF.